This T cell receptor beta chain was obtained from a study of T cell repertoires in cytomegalovirus infection (dated by TCRdb to the late 2010s). Describing the broader study: Donor HLA type was relevant to the analysis, as public TCR beta signatures indicated carriage of CMV infection together with the matching HLA type. The full study reports these points: Carriers of CMV infection plus the relevant HLA type were discriminated by the cumulative frequency of public TCR beta family members in the study cohort and in an independent roughly 340-donor cohort. In the ex vivo response, HLA-C-restricted CMV-specific TCR beta clonotypes were dominant, and in two of eight donors the single most frequent clonotype came from this HLA-C-restricted group.

Measured from the cysteine to the phenylalanine, the CDR3 is 15 residues long. Only the CDR3 region is kept as DNA, spanning 45 bases read in frame from base 1. Sequences DFQATT (CDR1) and SNEGSKA (CDR2) are obtained from the germline V gene (reference sequence). The germline V end is reduced by 0 bases and the J end by 1 base; junction bases left unmatched: 5. The instrument given in TCRdb is Illumina HiSeq 1500. TCRdb reanalyzed the raw reads on its own, using fastp at Q25 for trimming and MiXCR for clone calling, and kept in-frame beta chains. All rows with the same CDR3 protein become a single entry with the most common DNA and genes. The sample table shows more than 250,000 distinct CDR3 sequences, and roughly 15% are seen once. Roughly 9.7% of the sample comes from the top ten. Turning to this clonotype: What this receptor recognizes is not known. No much larger clone is present one base from it, and per-base qualities are unavailable.

The receptor chain draws on TRBV20-1 and TRBJ2-5, with 7 middle bases fitting TRBD2. Sequenced input: PBMCs. This TCR was recovered from a human donor in good health (CMV status not recorded). Some clones in this sample may be carry-over from other donors' samples. CDR3 protein: CSARDLRELQETQYF. The nucleotides read TGCAGTGCTAGAGATTTGCGGGAGCTCCAAGAGACCCAGTACTTC.